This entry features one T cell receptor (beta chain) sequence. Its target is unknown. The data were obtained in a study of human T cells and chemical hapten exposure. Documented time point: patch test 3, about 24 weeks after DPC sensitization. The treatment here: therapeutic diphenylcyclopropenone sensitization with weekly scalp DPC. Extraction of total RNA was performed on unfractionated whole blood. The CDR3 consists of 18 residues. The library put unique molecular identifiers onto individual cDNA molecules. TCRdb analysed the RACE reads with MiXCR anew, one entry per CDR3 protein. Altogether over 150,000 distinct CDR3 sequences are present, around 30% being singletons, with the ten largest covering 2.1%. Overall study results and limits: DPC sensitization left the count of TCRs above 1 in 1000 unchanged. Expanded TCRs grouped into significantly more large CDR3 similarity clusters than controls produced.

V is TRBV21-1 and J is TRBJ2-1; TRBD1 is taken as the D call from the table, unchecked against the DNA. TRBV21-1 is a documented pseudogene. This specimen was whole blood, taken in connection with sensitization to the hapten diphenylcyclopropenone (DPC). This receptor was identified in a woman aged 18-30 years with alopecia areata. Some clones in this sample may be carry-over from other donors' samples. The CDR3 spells CASSNRLSAPQDYNEQFF. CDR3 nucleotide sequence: TGTGCCAGCAGCAATAGATTGTCGGCCCCGCAAGATTACAATGAGCAGTTCTTC.